A selection of T cell receptor beta chains follows, all from one sample in a study of blood T cell repertoires in COVID-19. The protocol was immunoSEQ multiplex PCR, while the TCRdb copy is restricted to in-frame clones and leaves out a portion. The sample records 200,000 to 250,000 clones, over 80% being singletons. Sequenced material: peripheral blood. The receptor set was obtained from a woman aged 25 to 39 with COVID-19, enrolled during active disease. Each CDR3 is given with its conserved first and last residue. Fields, in order: D gene, clone size, V gene, J gene, CDR3 protein, CDR3 DNA. A D gene is named only where the DNA matches it firmly. The listing skips clone size in some rows; elsewhere it reads once, few, many or a size class.

D gene: TRBD1
clone size: NA
V gene: TRBV10-1
J gene: TRBJ2-7
CDR3 protein: CASSPDRGHDEQYF
CDR3 DNA: TGCGCCAGCAGTCCTGACAGGGGGCACGACGAGCAGTACTTC

D gene: NA
clone size: few
V gene: TRBV19
J gene: TRBJ1-5
CDR3 protein: CASSIAWAGNQPQHF
CDR3 DNA: TGTGCCAGTAGTATAGCCTGGGCAGGTAATCAGCCCCAGCATTTT

D gene: NA
clone size: NA
V gene: TRBV7-3
J gene: TRBJ2-5
CDR3 protein: CASIITSEETQYF
CDR3 DNA: TGTGCCAGCATTATCACGAGCGAGGAGACCCAGTACTTC

D gene: TRBD1
clone size: NA
V gene: TRBV11-2
J gene: TRBJ2-7
CDR3 protein: CASSFRQGPYEQYF
CDR3 DNA: TGTGCCAGCAGCTTTCGACAGGGCCCGTACGAGCAGTACTTC

D gene: TRBD1
clone size: few
V gene: TRBV5-4
J gene: TRBJ1-5
CDR3 protein: CASSLDRGKDQPQHF
CDR3 DNA: TGTGCCAGCAGCTTGGACAGGGGGAAGGACCAGCCCCAGCATTTT

D gene: NA
clone size: NA
V gene: TRBV2
J gene: TRBJ1-1
CDR3 protein: CASTPRPNTEAFF
CDR3 DNA: TGTGCCAGCACCCCGCGGCCGAACACTGAAGCTTTCTTT

D gene: TRBD2
clone size: NA
V gene: TRBV4-2
J gene: TRBJ2-7
CDR3 protein: CASSQERGLGANEQYF
CDR3 DNA: TGTGCCAGCAGCCAAGAAAGGGGACTAGGAGCAAACGAGCAGTACTTC

D gene: TRBD2
clone size: NA
V gene: TRBV5-1
J gene: TRBJ2-1
CDR3 protein: CASSLTSGTYNEQFF
CDR3 DNA: TGCGCCAGCAGCTTAACTAGCGGGACCTACAATGAGCAGTTCTTC

D gene: NA
clone size: few
V gene: TRBV5-1
J gene: TRBJ1-5
CDR3 protein: CASSFGGDSNQPQHF
CDR3 DNA: TGCGCCAGCAGCTTCGGAGGGGATAGCAATCAGCCCCAGCATTTT

D gene: TRBD2
clone size: NA
V gene: TRBV5-5
J gene: TRBJ2-7
CDR3 protein: CASSLGLAGATYEQYF
CDR3 DNA: TGTGCCAGCAGCTTGGGACTAGCGGGGGCCACCTACGAGCAGTACTTC

D gene: NA
clone size: NA
V gene: TRBV20-1
J gene: TRBJ2-5
CDR3 protein: CSASVGGLGETQYF
CDR3 DNA: TGCAGTGCTAGTGTGGGGGGGCTCGGAGAGACCCAGTACTTC

D gene: TRBD1
clone size: NA
V gene: TRBV7-2
J gene: TRBJ1-2
CDR3 protein: CASSLGGQGIYGYTF
CDR3 DNA: TGTGCCAGCAGCTTAGGGGGACAGGGAATCTATGGCTACACCTTC

D gene: NA
clone size: once
V gene: TRBV11-1
J gene: TRBJ1-2
CDR3 protein: CASSGRGQWGYTF
CDR3 DNA: TGTGCCAGCAGCGGGAGAGGGCAATGGGGCTACACCTTC

D gene: NA
clone size: NA
V gene: TRBV3-1/TRBV3-2
J gene: TRBJ2-2
CDR3 protein: CAISSTTNTGELFF
CDR3 DNA: TGTGCCATCTCAAGTACTACGAACACCGGGGAGCTGTTTTTT

D gene: NA
clone size: NA
V gene: TRBV27
J gene: TRBJ2-2
CDR3 protein: CASRGAGAGTGELFF
CDR3 DNA: TGTGCCAGCAGGGGGGCGGGAGCAGGGACCGGGGAGCTGTTTTTT

D gene: NA
clone size: NA
V gene: TRBV7-3
J gene: TRBJ2-7
CDR3 protein: CASSLPGSSYEQYF
CDR3 DNA: TGTGCCAGCAGCTTACCGGGGAGCAGCTACGAGCAGTACTTC